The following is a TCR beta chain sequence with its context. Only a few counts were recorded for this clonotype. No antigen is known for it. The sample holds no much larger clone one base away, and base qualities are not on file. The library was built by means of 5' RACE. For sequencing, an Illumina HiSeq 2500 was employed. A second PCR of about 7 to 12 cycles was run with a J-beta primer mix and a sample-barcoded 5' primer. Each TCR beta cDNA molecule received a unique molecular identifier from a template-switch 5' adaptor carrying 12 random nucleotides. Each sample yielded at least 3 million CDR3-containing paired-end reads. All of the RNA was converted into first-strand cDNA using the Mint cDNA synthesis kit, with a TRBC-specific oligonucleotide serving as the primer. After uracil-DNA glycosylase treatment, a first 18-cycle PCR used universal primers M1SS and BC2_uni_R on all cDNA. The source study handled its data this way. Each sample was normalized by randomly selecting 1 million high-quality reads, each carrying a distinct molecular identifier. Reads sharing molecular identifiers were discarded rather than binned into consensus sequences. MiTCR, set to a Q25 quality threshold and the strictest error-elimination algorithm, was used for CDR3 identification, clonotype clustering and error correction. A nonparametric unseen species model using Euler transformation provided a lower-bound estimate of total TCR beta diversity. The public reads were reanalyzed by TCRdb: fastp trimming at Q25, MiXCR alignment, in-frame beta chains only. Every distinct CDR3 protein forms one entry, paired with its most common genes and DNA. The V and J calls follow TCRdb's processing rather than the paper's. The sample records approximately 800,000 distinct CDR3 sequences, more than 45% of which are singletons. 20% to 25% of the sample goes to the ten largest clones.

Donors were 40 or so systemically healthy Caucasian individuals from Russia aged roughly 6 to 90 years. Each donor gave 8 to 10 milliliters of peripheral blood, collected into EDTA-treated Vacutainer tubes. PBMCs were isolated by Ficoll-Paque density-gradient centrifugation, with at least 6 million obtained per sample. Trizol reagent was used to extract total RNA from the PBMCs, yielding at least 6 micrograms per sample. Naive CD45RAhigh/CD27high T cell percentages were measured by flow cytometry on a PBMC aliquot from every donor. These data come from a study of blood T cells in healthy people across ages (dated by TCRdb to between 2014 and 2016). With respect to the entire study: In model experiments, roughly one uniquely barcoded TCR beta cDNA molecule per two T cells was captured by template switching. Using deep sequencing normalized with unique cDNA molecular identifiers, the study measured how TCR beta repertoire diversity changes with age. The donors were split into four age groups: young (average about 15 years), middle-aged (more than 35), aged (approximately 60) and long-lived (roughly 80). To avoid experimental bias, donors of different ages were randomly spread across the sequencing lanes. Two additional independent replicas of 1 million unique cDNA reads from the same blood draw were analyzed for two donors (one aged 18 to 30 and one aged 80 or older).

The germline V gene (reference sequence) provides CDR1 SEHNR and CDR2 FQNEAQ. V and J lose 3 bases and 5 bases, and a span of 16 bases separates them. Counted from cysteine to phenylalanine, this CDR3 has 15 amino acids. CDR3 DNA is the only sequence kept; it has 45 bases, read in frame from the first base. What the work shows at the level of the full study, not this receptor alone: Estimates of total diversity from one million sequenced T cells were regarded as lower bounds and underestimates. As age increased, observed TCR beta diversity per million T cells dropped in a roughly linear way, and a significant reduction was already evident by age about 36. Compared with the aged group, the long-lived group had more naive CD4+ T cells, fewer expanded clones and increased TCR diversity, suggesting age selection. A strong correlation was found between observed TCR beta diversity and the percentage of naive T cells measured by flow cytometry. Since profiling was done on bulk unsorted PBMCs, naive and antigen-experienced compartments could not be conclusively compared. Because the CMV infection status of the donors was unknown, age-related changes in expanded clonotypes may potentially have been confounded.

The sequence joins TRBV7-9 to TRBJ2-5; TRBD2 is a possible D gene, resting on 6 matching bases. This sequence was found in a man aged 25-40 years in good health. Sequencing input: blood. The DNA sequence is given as TGTGCCAGCAGCTTGGTTGGCAGCGCGGGGGAGACCCAGTACTTC. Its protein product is CASSLVGSAGETQYF. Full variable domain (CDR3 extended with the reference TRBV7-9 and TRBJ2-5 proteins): DTGVSQNPRHKITKRGQNVTFRCDPISEHNRLYWYRQTLGQGPEFLTYFQNEAQLEKSRLLSDRFSAERPKGSFSTLEIQRTEQGDSAMYLCASSLVGSAGETQYFGPGTRLLVL.